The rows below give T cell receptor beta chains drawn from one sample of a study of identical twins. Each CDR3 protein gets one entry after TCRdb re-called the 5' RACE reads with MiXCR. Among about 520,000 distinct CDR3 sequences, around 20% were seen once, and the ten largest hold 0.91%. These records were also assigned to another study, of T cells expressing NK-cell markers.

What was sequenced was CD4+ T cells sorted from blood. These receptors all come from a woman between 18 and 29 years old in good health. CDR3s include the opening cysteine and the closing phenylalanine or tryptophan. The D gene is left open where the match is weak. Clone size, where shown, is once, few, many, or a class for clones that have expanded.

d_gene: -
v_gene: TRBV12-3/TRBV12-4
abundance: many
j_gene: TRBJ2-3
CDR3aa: CASSLGLRADTQYF
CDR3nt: TGTGCCAGCAGTTTGGGACTGAGGGCAGATACGCAGTATTTT

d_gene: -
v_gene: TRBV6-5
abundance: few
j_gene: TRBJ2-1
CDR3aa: CASSYSGTQSGYEQFF
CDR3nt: TGTGCCAGCAGTTACTCGGGGACACAATCCGGGTATGAGCAGTTCTTC

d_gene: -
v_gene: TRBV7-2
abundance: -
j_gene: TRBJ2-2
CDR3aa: CASSFASYTGELFF
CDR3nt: TGTGCCAGCAGCTTCGCCAGCTACACCGGGGAGCTGTTTTTT

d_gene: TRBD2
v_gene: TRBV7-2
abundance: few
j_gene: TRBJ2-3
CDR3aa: CASTPRSGMSTDTQYF
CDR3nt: TGTGCCAGCACCCCCAGAAGCGGGATGAGCACAGATACGCAGTATTTT

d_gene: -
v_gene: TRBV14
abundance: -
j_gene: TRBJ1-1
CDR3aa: CASSRDWRNTEAFF
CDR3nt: TGTGCCAGCAGCCGCGATTGGCGGAACACTGAAGCTTTCTTT

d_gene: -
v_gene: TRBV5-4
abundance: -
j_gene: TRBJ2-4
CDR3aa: CASSLVSENIQYF
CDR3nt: TGTGCCAGCAGCTTAGTGAGCGAAAACATTCAGTACTTC

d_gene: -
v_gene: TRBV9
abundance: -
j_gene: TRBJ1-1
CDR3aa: CASSVRAGASEAFF
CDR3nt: TGTGCCAGCAGCGTTCGGGCTGGGGCTTCTGAAGCTTTCTTT

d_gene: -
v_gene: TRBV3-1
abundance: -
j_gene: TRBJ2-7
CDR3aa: CASTLTNSYEQYF
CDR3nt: TGTGCCAGCACCCTCACTAACTCCTACGAGCAGTACTTC

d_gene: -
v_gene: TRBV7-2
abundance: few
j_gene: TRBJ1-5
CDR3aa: CASSPRFQGINQPQHF
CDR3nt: TGTGCCAGCAGCCCTAGGTTCCAGGGGATCAATCAGCCCCAGCATTTT

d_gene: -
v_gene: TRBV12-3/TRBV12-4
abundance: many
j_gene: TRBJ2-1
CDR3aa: CASSYRPAGEQFF
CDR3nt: TGTGCCAGCAGTTACCGCCCAGCTGGGGAGCAGTTCTTC

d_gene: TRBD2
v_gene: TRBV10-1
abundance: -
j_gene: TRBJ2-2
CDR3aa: CASSHQREWDTGELFF
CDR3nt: TGCGCCAGCAGCCATCAGCGGGAGTGGGACACCGGGGAGCTGTTTTTT

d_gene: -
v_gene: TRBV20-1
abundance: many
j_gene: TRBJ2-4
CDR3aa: CSASPTRGQNIQYF
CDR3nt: TGCAGTGCTTCCCCGACTAGAGGTCAAAACATTCAGTACTTC

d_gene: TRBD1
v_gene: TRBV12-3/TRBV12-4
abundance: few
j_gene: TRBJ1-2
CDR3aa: CASSEGQPNYGYTF
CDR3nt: TGTGCCAGCAGCGAGGGACAGCCTAACTATGGCTACACCTTC

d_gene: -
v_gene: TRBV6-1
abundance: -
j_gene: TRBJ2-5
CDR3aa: CASNTGPTKETQYF
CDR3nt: TGTGCCAGCAATACCGGGCCCACGAAAGAGACCCAGTACTTC

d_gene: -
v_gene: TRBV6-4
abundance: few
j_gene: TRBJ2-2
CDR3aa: CAIRKATGELFF
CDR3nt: TGTGCCATCCGAAAGGCCACCGGGGAGCTGTTTTTT

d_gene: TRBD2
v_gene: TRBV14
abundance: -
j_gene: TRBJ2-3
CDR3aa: CASSRAPPISMGLAGTDTQYF
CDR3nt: TGTGCCAGCAGCCGCGCACCGCCTATTAGTATGGGACTAGCGGGGACAGATACGCAGTATTTT

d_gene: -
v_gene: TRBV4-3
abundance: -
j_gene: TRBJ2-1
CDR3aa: CASSQESYSSYNEQFF
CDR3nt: TGCGCCAGCAGCCAAGAGAGCTATAGCTCCTACAATGAGCAGTTCTTC

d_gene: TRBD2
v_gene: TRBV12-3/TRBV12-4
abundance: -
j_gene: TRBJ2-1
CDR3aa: CASSPSTSGPPGNEQFF
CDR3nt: TGTGCCAGCAGCCCCTCAACTAGCGGCCCGCCAGGTAATGAGCAGTTCTTC

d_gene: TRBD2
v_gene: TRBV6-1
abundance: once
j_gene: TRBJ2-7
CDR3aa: CASSPRTSGREEQYF
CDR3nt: TGTGCCAGCAGTCCCCGGACTAGCGGGAGGGAAGAGCAGTACTTC

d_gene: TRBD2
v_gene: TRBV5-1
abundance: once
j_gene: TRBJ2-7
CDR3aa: CASSSLAGPREQYF
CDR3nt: TGCGCCAGCAGCTCACTAGCGGGACCCCGCGAGCAGTACTTC

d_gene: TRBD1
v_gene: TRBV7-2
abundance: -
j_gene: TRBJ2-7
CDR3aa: CASSFRTGEYEQYF
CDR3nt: TGTGCCAGCAGCTTTCGGACAGGGGAGTACGAGCAGTACTTC

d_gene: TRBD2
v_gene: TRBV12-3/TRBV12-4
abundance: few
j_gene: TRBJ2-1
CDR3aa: CASSSQTSRGGRSGRFF
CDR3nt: TGTGCCAGCAGTTCCCAGACCAGTAGGGGCGGGAGGTCGGGCCGGTTCTTC